This T cell receptor (beta chain) originates from a study of blood T cell repertoires in COVID-19. Across the study: Samples representing acute and convalescent COVID-19 were sourced from the United States, Italy and Spain. T cells, B-cell-depleted T cells, or PBMCs provided the cDNA or gDNA that served as material.

Deletions cut 4 bases from V and 0 bases from J, with 16 bases between. Germline lookup yields CDR1 SGHDN and CDR2 FVKESK. The CDR3 runs to 16 residues. Authors' methods: Estimation of nucleated cell counts relied on the amplification of reference gene primers. This table comes from immunoSEQ multiplex PCR, and its TCRdb copy is limited to in-frame clones, with some not included. That table is the source of V, J and clone size, and D and trimming were worked out from the DNA. The sample lists 130,000 to 150,000 clones, 75% to 90% occurring once. V and J are TRBV14 and TRBJ2-7; no definite D call. The clonotype comes from a woman between 45 and 60 years old with acute or convalescent COVID-19. Sequences were obtained from peripheral blood. CDR3 region: CASSPRTLASSYEQYF. The DNA for the CDR3 is TGTGCCAGCAGCCCCCGAACGCTCGCCAGCTCCTACGAGCAGTACTTC.